This is a list of T cell receptor beta chains from one sample in a study of OX40 agonist ivuxolimab in advanced cancers. TCRdb's copy holds only in-frame clones and misses some; the assay was immunoSEQ multiplex PCR. The data show some 99,000 clones, approximately 95% seen once. Sequencing used CD4+ or CD8+ T cells sorted from blood, obtained in a trial of the OX40 agonist ivuxolimab. The source is an adult with an advanced solid tumor such as melanoma, head and neck, liver or kidney cancer. The CDR3 runs from the conserved cysteine through the conserved F or W. A D gene is named only where the DNA matches it firmly. Clone sizes are given selectively: once, few, many, or a class where the clone is expanded.

j_call	clone_size	cdr3_length	v_call	d_call	cdr3_nt	cdr3_aa
TRBJ2-7	-	15	TRBV28	-	TGTGCCAGCAGTTTAGTAGGACTGGCTGCCTACGAGCAGTACTTC	CASSLVGLAAYEQYF
TRBJ2-1	-	13	TRBV2	TRBD2	TGTGCCAGCAGTGGGGAGGGGCGAGATGAGCAGTTCTTC	CASSGEGRDEQFF
TRBJ2-7	-	11	TRBV5-5	-	TGTGCCAGCAGCTTGGATTACGAGCAGTACTTC	CASSLDYEQYF
TRBJ1-1	-	15	TRBV15	-	TGTGCCACCAGCAGACAGGGACTGCTGAACACTGAAGCTTTCTTT	CATSRQGLLNTEAFF
TRBJ2-2	-	17	TRBV7-2	-	TGTGCCAGCAGCCCAAGACGGGTAGCGGTGAACACCGGGGAGCTGTTTTTT	CASSPRRVAVNTGELFF
TRBJ2-2	-	15	TRBV7-2	TRBD2	TGTGCCAGCAGCGTAGCGGGACAAAACACCGGGGAGCTGTTTTTT	CASSVAGQNTGELFF
TRBJ1-2	few	11	TRBV19	-	TGTGCCAGTAGTATCGGCACTGGCTACACCTTC	CASSIGTGYTF
TRBJ1-5	-	18	TRBV18	-	TGTGCCAGCTCACCACGCTCAGCAGGGGCGGATAGCAATCAGCCCCAGCATTTT	CASSPRSAGADSNQPQHF
TRBJ2-5	-	16	TRBV27	-	TGTGCCAGCAGTCCGTCGCTAGGGCAGGGGGGGGAGACCCAGTACTTC	CASSPSLGQGGETQYF
TRBJ2-1	-	19	TRBV7-9	-	TGTGCCGGCAGCCCTAGAGGAGGAGGGCGGGCTCGCTCCTACAATGAGCAGTTCTTC	CAGSPRGGGRARSYNEQFF
TRBJ1-4	-	12	TRBV6-1	-	TGTGCCAGCAGTCCTGTGGGAGGAAAACTGTTTTTT	CASSPVGGKLFF
TRBJ2-5	-	13	TRBV11-2	TRBD1	TGTGCCAGCAGCAGAGACAGGGAAGAGACCCAGTACTTC	CASSRDREETQYF
TRBJ1-1	-	16	TRBV9	-	TGTGCCAGCAGCGGCGTGGGCAGGGGAGGGGACACTGAAGCTTTCTTT	CASSGVGRGGDTEAFF
TRBJ1-5	-	14	TRBV19	-	TGTGCCGGGGGTGGCGGGGTTAGCAATCAGCCCCAGCATTTT	CAGGGGVSNQPQHF
TRBJ2-5	-	14	TRBV5-1	-	TGCGCCAGCAGCCCCTCCGGCAGGGAAGAGACCCAGTACTTC	CASSPSGREETQYF
TRBJ2-7	-	15	TRBV7-2	TRBD2	TGTGCCAGCAGCCCTACCGGGACTAGCGGGAGAGGGCAGTACTTC	CASSPTGTSGRGQYF
TRBJ1-1	-	14	TRBV6-6	TRBD1	TGTGCCAGCAGTTCTGGACAGGTGGGCACTGAAGCTTTCTTT	CASSSGQVGTEAFF
TRBJ1-2	-	14	TRBV5-4	-	TGCGCCAGCAGCCAAACCCCAACTAACTATGGCTACACCTTC	CASSQTPTNYGYTF
TRBJ1-2	once	15	TRBV14	TRBD1	TGTGCCAGCAGCCAAAGCGACAGGGGTCACTATGGCTACACCTTC	CASSQSDRGHYGYTF
TRBJ1-5	few	15	TRBV2	TRBD1	TGTGCCAGCAGCTTTGAGACAGGGAGCAATCAGCCCCAGCATTTT	CASSFETGSNQPQHF
TRBJ1-1	-	13	TRBV18	-	TGTGCCAGCTCACCAAGACAGAACACTGAAGCTTTCTTT	CASSPRQNTEAFF
TRBJ1-2	-	15	TRBV28	TRBD1	TGTGCCAGCAGCTCAACCGGGACAGGGGTCTATGGCTACACCTTC	CASSSTGTGVYGYTF
TRBJ2-7	-	15	TRBV6-5	-	TGTGCCAGCAGACCAACCGGGACCGGCGGATACGAGCAGTACTTC	CASRPTGTGGYEQYF
TRBJ1-2	-	15	TRBV2	-	TGTGCCAGCCCTCGGACCCGATCAGACCCCTATGGCTACACCTTC	CASPRTRSDPYGYTF
TRBJ2-5	-	14	TRBV19	TRBD1	TGTGCCAGTAGTACCACAGGGGGCCGGGAGACCCAGTACTTC	CASSTTGGRETQYF
TRBJ1-5	-	17	TRBV19	TRBD1	TGTGCCAGTAGTTGGGACAGGGTATACTCGGGCAATCAGCCCCAGCATTTT	CASSWDRVYSGNQPQHF
TRBJ2-5	-	16	TRBV12-5	TRBD2	TGTGCTAGTGGTTTGGCACTAGCGGGGGGCCGTGAGACCCAGTACTTC	CASGLALAGGRETQYF
TRBJ1-5	-	12	TRBV19	-	TGTGCCAGTAGTAACCGCGACCAGCCCCAGCATTTT	CASSNRDQPQHF
TRBJ2-1	-	13	TRBV4-3	-	TGCGCCAGCAGCCGATCAGTTGGGGGGGAGCAGTTCTTC	CASSRSVGGEQFF
TRBJ2-3	-	14	TRBV18	-	TGTGCCAGCTCAACCCTTGACAGCACAGATACGCAGTATTTT	CASSTLDSTDTQYF
TRBJ2-7	-	15	TRBV5-1	TRBD2	TGCGCCAGCAGTCCAGCAGCGGGGGGACTTTACGAGCAGTACTTC	CASSPAAGGLYEQYF
TRBJ1-6	once	13	TRBV6-6	-	TGTGCCAGCAGTTACTCGGTGAATTCACCCCTCCACTTT	CASSYSVNSPLHF
TRBJ2-1	-	19	TRBV7-9	TRBD2	TGTGCCAGCAGCTTCGGGACACTAGCGGGCCGGAGCTCCTACAATGAGCAGTTCTTC	CASSFGTLAGRSSYNEQFF
TRBJ2-7	-	14	TRBV27	-	TGTGCCAGCACCGAGAGGGGGGAGAAACGCGAGCAGTACTTC	CASTERGEKREQYF
TRBJ2-5	-	16	TRBV19	-	TGTGCCAGTAGTATAGGTGGGGCGCCGGGCCAAGAGACCCAGTACTTC	CASSIGGAPGQETQYF
TRBJ1-1	-	14	TRBV7-3	-	TGTGCCAGCAGCCCCATAAGGGGGAACACTGAAGCTTTCTTT	CASSPIRGNTEAFF
TRBJ2-5	-	15	TRBV12-5	-	TGTGCTAGTGGTTCTCAGGACAGCTTCCAAGAGACCCAGTACTTC	CASGSQDSFQETQYF